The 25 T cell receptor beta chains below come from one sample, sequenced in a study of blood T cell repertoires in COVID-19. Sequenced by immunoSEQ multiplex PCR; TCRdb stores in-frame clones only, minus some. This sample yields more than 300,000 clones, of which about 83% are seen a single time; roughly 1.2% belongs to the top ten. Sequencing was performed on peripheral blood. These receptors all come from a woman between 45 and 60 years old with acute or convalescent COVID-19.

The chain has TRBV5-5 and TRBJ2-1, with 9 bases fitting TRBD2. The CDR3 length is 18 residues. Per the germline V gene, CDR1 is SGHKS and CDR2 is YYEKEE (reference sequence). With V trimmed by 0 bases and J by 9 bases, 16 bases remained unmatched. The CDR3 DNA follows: TGTGCCAGCAGCTTGGAGGGCGGGGGGGCAGTAGGCGCCCTTGAGCAGTTCTTC. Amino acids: CASSLEGGGAVGALEQFF.

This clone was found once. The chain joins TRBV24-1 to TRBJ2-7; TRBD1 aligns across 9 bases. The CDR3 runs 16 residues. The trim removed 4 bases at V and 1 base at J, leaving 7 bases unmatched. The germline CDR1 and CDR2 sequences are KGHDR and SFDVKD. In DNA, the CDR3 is TGTGCCACCAGTGACCCTGACAGGGGGAGTTCCTACGAGCAGTACTTC. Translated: CATSDPDRGSSYEQYF.

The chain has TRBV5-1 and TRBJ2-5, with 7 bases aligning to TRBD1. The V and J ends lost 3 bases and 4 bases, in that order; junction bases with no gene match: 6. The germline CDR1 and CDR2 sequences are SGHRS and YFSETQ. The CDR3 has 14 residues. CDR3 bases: TGCGCCAGCAGCTCGGGACAGAGGGGAGAGACCCAGTACTTC. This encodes CASSSGQRGETQYF.

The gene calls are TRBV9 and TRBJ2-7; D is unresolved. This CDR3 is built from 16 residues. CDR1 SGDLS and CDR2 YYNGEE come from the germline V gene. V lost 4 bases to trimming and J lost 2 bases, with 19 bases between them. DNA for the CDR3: TGTGCCAGCAGCCCCAGTAGTAAGCGTACTCCCTACGAGCAGTACTTC. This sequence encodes CASSPSSKRTPYEQYF.

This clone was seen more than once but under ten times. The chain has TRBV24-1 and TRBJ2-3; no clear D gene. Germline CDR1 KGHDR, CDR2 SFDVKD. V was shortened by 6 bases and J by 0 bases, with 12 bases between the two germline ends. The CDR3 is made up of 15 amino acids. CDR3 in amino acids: CATSPDRGSTDTQYF. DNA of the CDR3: TGTGCCACCAGTCCTGACCGCGGCAGCACAGATACGCAGTATTTT.

The CDR3 is CASSLRQGARQYV. DNA for the CDR3: TGTGCCAGCAGCTTGAGGCAGGGGGCGCGGCAGTACGTC. The genes are TRBV5-6 and TRBJ2-7; 8 nucleotides align to TRBD1. Germline-derived CDR1 and CDR2 are SGHDT and YYEEEE. Trimming at V came to 1 base and at J to 9 bases, leaving 6 bases not matched to a gene. This CDR3 has 13 residues.

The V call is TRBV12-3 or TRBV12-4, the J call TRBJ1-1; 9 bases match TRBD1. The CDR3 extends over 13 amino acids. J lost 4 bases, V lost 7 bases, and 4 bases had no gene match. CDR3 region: CASKPTGGTEAFF. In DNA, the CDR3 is TGTGCCAGCAAGCCGACAGGGGGCACTGAAGCTTTCTTT.

The DNA of the CDR3 is TGCGCCAGCAGCCCACGGACATCTGGAAACACCATATATTTT. Amino acids: CASSPRTSGNTIYF. The chain carries TRBV5-1 and TRBJ1-3, with a weak D call TRBD1 (5 bases). Deletions cut 4 bases from V and 1 base from J, with 9 bases between. CDR1 and CDR2 (germline): SGHRS, YFSETQ. This CDR3 comprises 14 residues. Complete variable domain (other parts from reference TRBV5-1 and TRBJ1-3): KAGVTQTPRYLIKTRGQQVTLSCSPISGHRSVSWYQQTPGQGLQFLFEYFSETQRNKGNFPGRFSGRQFSNSRSEMNVSTLELGDSALYLCASSPRTSGNTIYFGEGSWLTVV.

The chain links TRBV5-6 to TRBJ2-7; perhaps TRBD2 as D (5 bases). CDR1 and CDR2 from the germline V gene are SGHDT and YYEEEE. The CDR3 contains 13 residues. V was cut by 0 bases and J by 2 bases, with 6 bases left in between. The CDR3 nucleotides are TGTGCCAGCAGCTTGGTTAGCGCCTACGAGCAGTACGTC. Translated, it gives CASSLVSAYEQYV.

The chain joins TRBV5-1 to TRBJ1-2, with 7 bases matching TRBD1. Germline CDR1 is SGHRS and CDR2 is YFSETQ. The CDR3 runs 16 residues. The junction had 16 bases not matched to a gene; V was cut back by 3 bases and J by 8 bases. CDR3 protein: CASSWGDDRAEDGYTF. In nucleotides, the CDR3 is TGCGCCAGCAGCTGGGGGGACGACAGGGCGGAAGACGGCTACACCTTC.

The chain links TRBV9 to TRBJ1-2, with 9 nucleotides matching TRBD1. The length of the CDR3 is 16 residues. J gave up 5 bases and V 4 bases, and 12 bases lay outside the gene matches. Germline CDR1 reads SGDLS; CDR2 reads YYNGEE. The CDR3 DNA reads TGTGCCAGCAGCCCGGGGACAGGGCCCCTATTATATGGCTACACCTTC. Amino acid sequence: CASSPGTGPLLYGYTF.

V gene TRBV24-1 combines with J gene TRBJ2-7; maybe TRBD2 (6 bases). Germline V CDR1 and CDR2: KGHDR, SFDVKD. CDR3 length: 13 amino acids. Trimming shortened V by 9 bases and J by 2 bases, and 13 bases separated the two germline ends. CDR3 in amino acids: CATGGDEAYEQYF. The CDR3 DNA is TGTGCCACCGGCGGGGACGAAGCCTACGAGCAGTACTTC.

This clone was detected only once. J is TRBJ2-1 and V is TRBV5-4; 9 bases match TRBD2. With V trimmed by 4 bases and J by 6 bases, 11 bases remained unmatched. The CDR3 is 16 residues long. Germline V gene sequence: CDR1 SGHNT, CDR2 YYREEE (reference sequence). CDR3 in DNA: TGTGCCAGCAGCCCCGCCGGCGCGGGAGGGCCCAATGAGCAGTTCTTC. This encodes CASSPAGAGGPNEQFF.

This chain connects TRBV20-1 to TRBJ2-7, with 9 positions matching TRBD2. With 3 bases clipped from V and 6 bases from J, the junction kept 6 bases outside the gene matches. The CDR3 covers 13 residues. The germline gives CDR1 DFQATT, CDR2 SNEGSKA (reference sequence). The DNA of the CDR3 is TGCAGTGCTAGTCCTAGCGGGAAGCCCGAGCAGTACTTC. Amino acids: CSASPSGKPEQYF.

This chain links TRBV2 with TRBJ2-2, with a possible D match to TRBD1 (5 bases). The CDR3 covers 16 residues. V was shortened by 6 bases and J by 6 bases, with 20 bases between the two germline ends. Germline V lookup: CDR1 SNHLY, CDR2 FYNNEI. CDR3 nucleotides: TGTGCCAGCAGCCTTAGCCAAGGGGAAGAGGCCGGGGAGCTGTTTTTT. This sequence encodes CASSLSQGEEAGELFF. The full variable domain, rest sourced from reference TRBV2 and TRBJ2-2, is EPEVTQTPSHQVTQMGQEVILRCVPISNHLYFYWYRQILGQKVEFLVSFYNNEISEKSEIFDDQFSVERPDGSNFTLKIRSTKLEDSAMYFCASSLSQGEEAGELFFGEGSRLTVL.

The CDR3 loop is CASLKEGVTGELFF. In nucleotides, the CDR3 is TGTGCCAGTTTAAAGGAAGGGGTAACCGGGGAGCTGTTTTTT. V and J are TRBV19 and TRBJ2-2; TRBD1 is a possible D gene (5 bases). V was pared by 8 bases and J by 5 bases, with 15 bases between. The germline V gene has CDR1 LNHDA and CDR2 SQIVND (reference sequence). The CDR3 covers 14 residues.

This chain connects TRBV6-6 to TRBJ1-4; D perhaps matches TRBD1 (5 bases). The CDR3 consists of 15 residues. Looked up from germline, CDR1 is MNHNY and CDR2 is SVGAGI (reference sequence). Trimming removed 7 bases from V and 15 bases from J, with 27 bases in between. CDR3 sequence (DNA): TGTGCCAGCACTCCCGAGCGACAGACCAGAAAGTTGGTGTTTTTT. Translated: CASTPERQTRKLVFF.

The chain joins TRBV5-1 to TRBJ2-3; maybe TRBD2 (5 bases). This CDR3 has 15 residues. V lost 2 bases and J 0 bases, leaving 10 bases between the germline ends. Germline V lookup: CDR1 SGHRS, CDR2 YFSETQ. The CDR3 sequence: CASSFGGYSTDTQYF. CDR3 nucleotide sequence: TGCGCCAGCAGCTTCGGCGGGTACAGCACAGATACGCAGTATTTT.

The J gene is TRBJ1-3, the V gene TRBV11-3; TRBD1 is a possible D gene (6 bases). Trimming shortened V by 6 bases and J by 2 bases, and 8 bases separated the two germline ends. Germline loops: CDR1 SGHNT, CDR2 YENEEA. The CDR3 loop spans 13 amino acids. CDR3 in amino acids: CASSQGPGNTIYF. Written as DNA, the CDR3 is TGTGCCAGCAGTCAGGGGCCTGGAAACACCATATATTTT.

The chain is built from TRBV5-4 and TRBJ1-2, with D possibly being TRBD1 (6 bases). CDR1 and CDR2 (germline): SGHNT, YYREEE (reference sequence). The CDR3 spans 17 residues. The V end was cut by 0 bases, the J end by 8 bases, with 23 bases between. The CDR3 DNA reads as TGTGCCAGCAGCTTGGGCCCCGTTGTGGGGGGGGCAGGAGGCTACACCTTC. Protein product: CASSLGPVVGGAGGYTF.

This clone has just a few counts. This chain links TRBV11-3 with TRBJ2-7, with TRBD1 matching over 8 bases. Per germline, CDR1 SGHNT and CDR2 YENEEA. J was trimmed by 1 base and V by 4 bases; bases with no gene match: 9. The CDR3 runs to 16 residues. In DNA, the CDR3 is TGTGCCAGCAGCTCATCCATGGGGACAGGATCCTACGAGCAGTACTTC. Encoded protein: CASSSSMGTGSYEQYF. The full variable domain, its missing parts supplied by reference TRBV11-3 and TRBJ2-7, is EAGVVQSPRYKIIEKKQPVAFWCNPISGHNTLYWYLQNLGQGPELLIRYENEEAVDDSQLPKDRFSAERLKGVDSTLKIQPAELGDSAVYLCASSSSMGTGSYEQYFGPGTRLTVT.

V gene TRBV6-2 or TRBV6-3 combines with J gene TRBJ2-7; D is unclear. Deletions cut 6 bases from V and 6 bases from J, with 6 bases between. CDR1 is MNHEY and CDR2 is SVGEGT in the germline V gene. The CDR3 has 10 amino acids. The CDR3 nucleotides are TGTGCCAGCAGCCGCGGCGAGCAGTACTTC. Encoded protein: CASSRGEQYF.

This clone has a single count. CDR3 sequence: CAISDPGQGAGELFF. In DNA, the CDR3 is TGTGCCATCAGTGACCCGGGACAGGGGGCCGGGGAGCTGTTTTTT. This rearrangement joins TRBV10-3 to TRBJ2-2, with 11 bases aligning to TRBD1. Germline CDR1 reads ENHRY; CDR2 reads SYGVKD. After removal of 3 bases from V and 6 bases from J, the junction contained 3 bases not matched to a gene. The CDR3 spans 15 residues.

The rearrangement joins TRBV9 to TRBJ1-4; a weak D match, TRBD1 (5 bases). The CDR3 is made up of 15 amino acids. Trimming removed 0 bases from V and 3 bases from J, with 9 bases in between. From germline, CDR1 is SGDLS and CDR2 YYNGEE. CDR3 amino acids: CASSVGQGPNEKLFF. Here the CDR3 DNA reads TGTGCCAGCAGCGTAGGCCAGGGCCCTAATGAAAAACTGTTTTTT.

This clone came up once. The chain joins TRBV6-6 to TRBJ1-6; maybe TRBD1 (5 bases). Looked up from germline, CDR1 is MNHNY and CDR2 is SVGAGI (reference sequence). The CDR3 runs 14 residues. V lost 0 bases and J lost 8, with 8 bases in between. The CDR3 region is CASSYSVGDSPLHF. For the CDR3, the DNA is TGTGCCAGCAGTTACTCGGTAGGGGATTCACCCCTCCACTTT.